A single sample gave rise to the 18 T cell receptor beta chains below, sequenced in a study of T cell responses to AZD1222 COVID-19 vaccine. Sequenced by immunoSEQ multiplex PCR; TCRdb stores in-frame clones only, minus some. The table shows more than 110,000 clones, with around nine tenths occurring only once. Sequencing used peripheral blood, obtained on day 0 of AZD1222 vaccination. The receptors come from an adult in good health.

V and J are TRBV9 and TRBJ1-3; no reliable D call. V gave up 0 bases and J gave up 3 bases, with 10 bases separating them. This CDR3 has 15 amino acids. Germline CDR1 is SGDLS and CDR2 is YYNGEE. CDR3 protein: CASSVGSGYGNTIYF. As DNA, the CDR3 is TGTGCCAGCAGCGTAGGGTCCGGGTATGGAAACACCATATATTTT.

This chain joins TRBV5-1 and TRBJ1-1; a possible D gene is TRBD1 (6 bases). Deletions cut 6 bases from V and 4 bases from J, with 16 bases between. Germline V CDR1 and CDR2: SGHRS, YFSETQ. The CDR3 is 14 amino acids. CDR3 in amino acids: CASTIQGPITEAFF. CDR3 coding DNA: TGCGCCAGCACCATACAGGGTCCGATCACTGAAGCTTTCTTT.

This chain uses TRBV27 with TRBJ1-2; perhaps TRBD1 as D (5 bases). CDR3 length equals 15 residues. The germline CDR1 and CDR2 sequences are MNHEY and SMNVEV (reference sequence). Trimming shortened V by 6 bases and J by 4 bases, and 18 bases separated the two germline ends. The CDR3 loop is CASRPGANGLYGYTF. CDR3 nucleotide sequence: TGTGCCAGCAGACCTGGGGCGAACGGGCTCTATGGCTACACCTTC.

This chain's CDR3 is CASSETGTGVSEQYF. Here the CDR3 DNA reads TGTGCCAGCAGTGAAACCGGGACAGGGGTAAGCGAGCAGTACTTC. The J gene is TRBJ2-7, the V gene TRBV6-1; the match to TRBD1 covers 10 bases. Trimming removed 2 bases from V and 6 bases from J; junction bases left unmatched: 7. In germline, CDR1 is MNHNS, CDR2 SASEGT. This CDR3 region has 15 residues.

This chain connects TRBV10-3 to TRBJ2-1; 12 bases agree with TRBD2. Unmatched junction bases numbered 11, after V lost 8 bases and J lost 9 bases. The germline CDR1 and CDR2 sequences are ENHRY and SYGVKD. The CDR3 covers 15 residues. CDR3 region: CAIQDLAGGGTEQFF. In DNA form, the CDR3 reads TGTGCCATCCAAGACCTAGCGGGAGGGGGCACTGAGCAGTTCTTC.

The genes are TRBV19 and TRBJ1-6; D is unresolved. V gave up 7 bases and J gave up 0 bases, with 10 bases separating them. The germline CDR1 and CDR2 sequences are LNHDA and SQIVND (reference sequence). The CDR3 consists of 15 residues. This CDR3 is CASTIKSSYNSPLHF. The CDR3 coding sequence is TGTGCCAGTACCATAAAAAGCTCCTATAATTCACCCCTCCACTTT.

A single count supports this clone. As DNA, the CDR3 is TGTGCCAGCAGGAGTGCGACCTTTAATGAAAAACTGTTTTTT. Translation: CASRSATFNEKLFF. V and J are TRBV2 and TRBJ1-4; D call uncertain. The CDR3 consists of 14 residues. V lost 6 bases and J 4 bases, leaving 12 bases between the germline ends. Germline V gene sequence: CDR1 SNHLY, CDR2 FYNNEI.

The V gene is TRBV6-4, the J gene TRBJ2-3, with 14 bases identical to TRBD2. CDR1 and CDR2 from the germline V gene are MRHNA and SNTAGT. The V gene end was trimmed by 6 bases and the J gene end by 5 bases; junction bases not matched to a gene: 4. The CDR3 sequence is 15 residues long. The CDR3: CASSGLAGGGDTQYF. In DNA, the CDR3 is TGTGCCAGCAGCGGACTAGCGGGAGGTGGAGATACGCAGTATTTT.

The rearrangement links TRBV27 to TRBJ1-2; maybe TRBD1 (5 bases). The CDR3 is 14 residues long. Germline CDR1 MNHEY, CDR2 SMNVEV (reference sequence). V was cut by 5 bases and J by 2 bases, with 12 bases left in between. The CDR3 is CASSLGYRNYGYTF. As DNA, the CDR3 is TGTGCCAGCAGTCTAGGGTACAGGAACTATGGCTACACCTTC.

The V call is TRBV6-2 or TRBV6-3, the J call TRBJ2-2; 9 nucleotides match TRBD2. The CDR3 is 16 residues long. The germline CDR1 and CDR2 sequences are MNHEY and SVGEGT. The V and J ends lost 4 bases and 2 bases, in that order; junction bases with no gene match: 5. This CDR3 reads CASSSTAGGNTGELFF. DNA for the CDR3: TGTGCCAGCAGTTCCACAGCGGGAGGAAACACCGGGGAGCTGTTTTTT.

The chain joins TRBV5-4 to TRBJ2-5, with 7 bases matching TRBD2. The CDR3 is made up of 14 amino acids. From germline, CDR1 is SGHNT and CDR2 YYREEE (reference sequence). V was pared by 0 bases and J by 4 bases, with 3 bases of the junction left unmatched. The CDR3 coding sequence is TGTGCCAGCAGCTTGGTTCCTAGCGGAGAGACCCAGTACTTC. Its translation is CASSLVPSGETQYF.

CDR3 bases: TGTGCCTGCCACCGGGACTCTATCTACGAGCAGTACTTC. It is translated as CACHRDSIYEQYF. This sequence joins TRBV30 and TRBJ2-7; weak D call: TRBD2 (6 bases). CDR3 length: 13 residues. Germline assignment: CDR1 GTSNPN and CDR2 SVGIG (reference sequence). V was pared by 6 bases and J by 3 bases, with 15 bases between. The whole variable domain, filled in from reference TRBV30 and TRBJ2-7, reads SQTIHQWPATLVQPVGSPLSLECTVEGTSNPNLYWYRQAAGRGLQLLFYSVGIGQISSEVPQNLSASRPQDRQFILSSKKLLLSDSGFYLCACHRDSIYEQYFGPGTRLTVT.

This clone was seen once. The V gene is TRBV11-2, the J gene TRBJ2-1; 8 bases are shared with TRBD2. Germline CDR1 is SGHAT and CDR2 is FQNNGV. This CDR3 region has 11 residues. V was pared by 5 bases and J by 16 bases, with 7 bases of the junction left unmatched. CDR3: CASSPGTREFF. The CDR3 region has the DNA TGTGCCAGCAGCCCCGGGACTAGGGAATTCTTC.

V gene TRBV11-2 combines with J gene TRBJ2-4; 12 positions match TRBD2. The V gene's germline CDR1 is SGHAT and CDR2 FQNNGV. The CDR3 is made up of 16 amino acids. The junction had 5 bases not matched to a gene; V was cut back by 4 bases and J by 4 bases. The CDR3 loop is CASSWWTSGKKNIQYF. In DNA, the CDR3 is TGTGCCAGCAGCTGGTGGACTAGCGGGAAGAAAAACATTCAGTACTTC. Using reference TRBV11-2 and TRBJ2-4 for the parts outside the CDR3, the full variable domain is EAGVAQSPRYKIIEKRQSVAFWCNPISGHATLYWYQQILGQGPKLLIQFQNNGVVDDSQLPKDRFSAERLKGVDSTLKIQPAKLEDSAVYLCASSWWTSGKKNIQYFGAGTRLSVL.

The table lists this clone with a count of one. The V call is TRBV10-3, the J call TRBJ1-3; unclear D gene. The germline V gene has CDR1 ENHRY and CDR2 SYGVKD. Trimming pared 6 bases from V and 0 bases from J, leaving 15 bases between. The CDR3 covers 16 residues. The CDR3 bases are TGTGCCATCAGCCCCGGCAGTGCGGACTCTGGAAACACCATATATTTT. This encodes CAISPGSADSGNTIYF.

The chain is built from TRBV6-2 or TRBV6-3 and TRBJ2-7, with 8 bases lining up with TRBD1. Germline trimming cut 2 bases from V and 5 bases from J; bases unmatched to any gene: 8. This CDR3 region has 15 residues. Per the germline V gene, CDR1 is MNHEY and CDR2 is SVGEGT. This CDR3 reads CASSYPDRVLNEQYF. CDR3 nucleotide sequence: TGTGCCAGCAGTTACCCGGACAGGGTGTTGAACGAGCAGTACTTC.

This sequence joins TRBV7-8 and TRBJ1-6, with TRBD1 identical over 9 bases. The germline V gene has CDR1 SGHVS and CDR2 FQNEAQ. CDR3 size: 14 residues. V gave up 5 bases and J gave up 7 bases; unmatched junction bases: 3. CDR3 nucleotides: TGTGCCAGCAGCCCGACAGGGGGAAATTCACCCCTCCACTTT. Protein sequence: CASSPTGGNSPLHF.

The chain combines TRBV28 with TRBJ1-2; 9 bases map to TRBD1. The CDR3 extends over 13 amino acids. CDR1 is MDHEN, CDR2 SYDVKM, per germline. With V trimmed by 2 bases and J by 8 bases, 3 bases remained unmatched. Here the CDR3 DNA reads TGTGCCAGCAGTTTACCAGGGACAGGGGGCTACACCTTC. Protein: CASSLPGTGGYTF.